This T cell receptor (beta chain) was obtained from a study of early T cells in non-severe SARS-CoV-2 infection. Study at large: Chains were not paired, and sequencing was done on bulk RNA from unsorted whole blood.

Losses at the gene ends were 1 base for V and 12 bases for J; bases not matched to a gene: 5. CDR1 and CDR2 (germline): SEHNR, FQNEAQ (reference sequence). This CDR3 contains 12 residues. Individual cDNA molecules received unique molecular identifiers during library preparation. TCRdb re-derived calls from the 5' RACE reads in MiXCR, one entry per CDR3 protein. The data show tens of thousands of distinct CDR3 sequences, with around 6% seen just once and 7% to 8.5% held by the top ten. The sample holds many counts of this clonotype. What it recognizes is unknown. Study-level points and caveats: Clonotype matching in VDJdb favored anti-spike CD8 responses and did not capture private and CD4 specificities.

The chain uses TRBV7-9 and TRBJ1-2; 7 bases line up with TRBD1. The clonotype originates from an adult who was a healthcare worker with PCR-confirmed SARS-CoV-2 infection or an uninfected control (not recorded which). The source material was whole blood. The CDR3 bases are TGTGCCAGCAGCTTAGGGGACAGTTCTGACACCTTC. Residues: CASSLGDSSDTF.